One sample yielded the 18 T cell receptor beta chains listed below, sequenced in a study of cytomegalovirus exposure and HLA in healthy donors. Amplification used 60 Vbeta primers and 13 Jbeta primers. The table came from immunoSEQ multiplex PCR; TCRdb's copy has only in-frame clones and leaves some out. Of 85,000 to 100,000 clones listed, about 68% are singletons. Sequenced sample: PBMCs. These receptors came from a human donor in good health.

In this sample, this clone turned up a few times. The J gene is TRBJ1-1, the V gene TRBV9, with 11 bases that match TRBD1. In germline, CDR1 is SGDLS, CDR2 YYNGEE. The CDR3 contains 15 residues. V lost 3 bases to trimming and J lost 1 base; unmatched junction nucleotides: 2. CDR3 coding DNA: TGTGCCAGCAGCGCGGACAGGGGGCGGAACACTGAAGCTTTCTTT. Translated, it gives CASSADRGRNTEAFF.

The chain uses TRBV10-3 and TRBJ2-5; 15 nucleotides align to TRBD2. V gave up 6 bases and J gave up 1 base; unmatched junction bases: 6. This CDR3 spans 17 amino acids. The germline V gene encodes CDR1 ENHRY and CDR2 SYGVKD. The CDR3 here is CAISAGTSGGTQETQYF. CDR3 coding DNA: TGTGCCATCAGCGCCGGGACTAGCGGGGGGACCCAAGAGACCCAGTACTTC.

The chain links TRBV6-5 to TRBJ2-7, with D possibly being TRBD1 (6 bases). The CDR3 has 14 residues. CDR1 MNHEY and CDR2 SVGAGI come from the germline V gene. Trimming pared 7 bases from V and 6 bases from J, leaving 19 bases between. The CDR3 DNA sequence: TGTGCCAGCACCAACCGTGGACAGACGGGCGAGCAGTACTTC. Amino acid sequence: CASTNRGQTGEQYF.

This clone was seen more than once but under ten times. In DNA form, the CDR3 reads TGTGCCAGCAGCTTAGATAACAGATTGCTCGCACCCCTCCACTTT. Amino acids: CASSLDNRLLAPLHF. V is TRBV7-2 and J is TRBJ1-6; unclear D gene. The CDR3 extends over 15 amino acids. Germline CDR1 SGHTA, CDR2 FQGNSA. Trimming left V 1 base short and J 11 bases short, with 15 bases between.

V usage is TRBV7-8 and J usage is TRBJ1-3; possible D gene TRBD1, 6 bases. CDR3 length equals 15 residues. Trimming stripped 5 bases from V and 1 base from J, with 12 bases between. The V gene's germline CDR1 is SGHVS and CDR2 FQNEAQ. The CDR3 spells CASSLWGTSGNTIYF. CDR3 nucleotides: TGTGCCAGCAGCCTATGGGGGACATCTGGAAACACCATATATTTT.

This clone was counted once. CDR3 protein: CASSVIRAGQYF. The CDR3 DNA reads TGTGCCAGCAGTGTGATTCGGGCGGGGCAGTACTTC. The chain links TRBV2 to TRBJ2-7, with a possible D match to TRBD2 (5 bases). Germline-derived CDR1 and CDR2 are SNHLY and FYNNEI. Between the trimmed V and J ends, which lost 4 bases and 9 bases, there was a span of 13 bases. The CDR3 runs to 12 residues.

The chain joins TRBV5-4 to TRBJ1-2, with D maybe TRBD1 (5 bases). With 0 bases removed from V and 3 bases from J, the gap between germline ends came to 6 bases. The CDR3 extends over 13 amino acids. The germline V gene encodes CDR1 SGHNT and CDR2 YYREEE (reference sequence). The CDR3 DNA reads TGTGCCAGCAGCTTGGGGGGCGACTATGGCTACACCTTC. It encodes CASSLGGDYGYTF.

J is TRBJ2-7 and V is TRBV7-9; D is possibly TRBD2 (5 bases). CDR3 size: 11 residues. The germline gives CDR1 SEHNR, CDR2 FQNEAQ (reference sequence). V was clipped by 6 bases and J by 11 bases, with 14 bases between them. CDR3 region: CASSTGYLEYF. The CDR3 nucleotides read TGTGCCAGCAGTACGGGGTACCTGGAGTACTTC. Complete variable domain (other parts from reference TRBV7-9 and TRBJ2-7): DTGVSQNPRHKITKRGQNVTFRCDPISEHNRLYWYRQTLGQGPEFLTYFQNEAQLEKSRLLSDRFSAERPKGSFSTLEIQRTEQGDSAMYLCASSTGYLEYFGPGTRLTVT.

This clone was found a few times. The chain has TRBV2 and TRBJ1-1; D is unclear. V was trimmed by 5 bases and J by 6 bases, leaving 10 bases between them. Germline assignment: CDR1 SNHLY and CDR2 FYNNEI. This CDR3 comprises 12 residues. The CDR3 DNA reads TGTGCCAGCAGTTTTTACGGGGCTGAAGCTTTCTTT. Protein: CASSFYGAEAFF.

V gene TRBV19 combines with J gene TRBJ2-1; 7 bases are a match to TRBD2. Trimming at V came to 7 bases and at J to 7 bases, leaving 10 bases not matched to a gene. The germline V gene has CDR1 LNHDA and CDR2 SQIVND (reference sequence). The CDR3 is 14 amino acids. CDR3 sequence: CASNRFFGGNEQFF. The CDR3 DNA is TGTGCCAGTAACCGCTTTTTCGGGGGGAATGAGCAGTTCTTC.

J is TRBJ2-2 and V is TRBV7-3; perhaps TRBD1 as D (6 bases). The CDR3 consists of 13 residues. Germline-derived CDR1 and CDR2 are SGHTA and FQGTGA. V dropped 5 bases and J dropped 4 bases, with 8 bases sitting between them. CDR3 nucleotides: TGTGCCAGCAGCCGGACAGCCACCGGGGAGCTGTTTTTT. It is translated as CASSRTATGELFF. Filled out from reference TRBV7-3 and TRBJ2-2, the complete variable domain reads GAGVSQTPSNKVTEKGKYVELRCDPISGHTALYWYRQSLGQGPEFLIYFQGTGAADDSGLPNDRFFAVRPEGSVSTLKIQRTERGDSAVYLCASSRTATGELFFGEGSRLTVL.

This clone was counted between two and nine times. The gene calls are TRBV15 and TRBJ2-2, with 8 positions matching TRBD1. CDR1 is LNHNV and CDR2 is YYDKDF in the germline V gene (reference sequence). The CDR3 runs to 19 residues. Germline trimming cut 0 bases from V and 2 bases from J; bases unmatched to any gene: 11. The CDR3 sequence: CATSRDTPGQGLNTGELFF. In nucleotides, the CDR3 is TGTGCCACCAGCAGAGATACCCCTGGACAGGGTTTAAACACCGGGGAGCTGTTTTTT.

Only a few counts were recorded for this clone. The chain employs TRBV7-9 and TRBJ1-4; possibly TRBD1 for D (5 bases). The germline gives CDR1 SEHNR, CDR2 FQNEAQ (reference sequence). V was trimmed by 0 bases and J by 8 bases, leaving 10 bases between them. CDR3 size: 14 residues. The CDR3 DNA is TGTGCCAGCAGCTTAGCAGGGGCGGGGGAAAAACTGTTTTTT. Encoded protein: CASSLAGAGEKLFF.

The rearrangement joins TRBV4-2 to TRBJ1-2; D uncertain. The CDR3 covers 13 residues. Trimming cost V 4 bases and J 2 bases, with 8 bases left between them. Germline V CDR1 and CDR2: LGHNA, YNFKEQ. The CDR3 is CASSPGGNYGYTF. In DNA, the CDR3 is TGTGCCAGCAGCCCTGGAGGGAACTATGGCTACACCTTC.

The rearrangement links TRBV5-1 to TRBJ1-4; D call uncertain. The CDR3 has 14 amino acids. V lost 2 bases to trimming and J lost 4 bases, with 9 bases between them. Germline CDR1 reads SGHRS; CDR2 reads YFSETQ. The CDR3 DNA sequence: TGCGCCAGCAGCTTCGGGGATAGTAATGAAAAACTGTTTTTT. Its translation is CASSFGDSNEKLFF.

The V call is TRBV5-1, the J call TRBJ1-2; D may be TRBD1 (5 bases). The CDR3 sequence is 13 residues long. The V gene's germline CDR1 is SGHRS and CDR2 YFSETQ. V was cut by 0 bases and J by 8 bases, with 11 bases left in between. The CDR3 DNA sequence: TGCGCCAGCAGCTTGGTCGGGGGTGTAGGCTACACCTTC. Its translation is CASSLVGGVGYTF.

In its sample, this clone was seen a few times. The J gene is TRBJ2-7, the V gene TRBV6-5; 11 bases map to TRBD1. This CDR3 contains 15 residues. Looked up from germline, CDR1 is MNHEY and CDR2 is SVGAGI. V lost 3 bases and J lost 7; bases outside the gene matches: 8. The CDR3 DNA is TGTGCCAGCAGTTATGGTGGGACAGGGGGTTGGGAGCAGTACTTC. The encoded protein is CASSYGGTGGWEQYF.

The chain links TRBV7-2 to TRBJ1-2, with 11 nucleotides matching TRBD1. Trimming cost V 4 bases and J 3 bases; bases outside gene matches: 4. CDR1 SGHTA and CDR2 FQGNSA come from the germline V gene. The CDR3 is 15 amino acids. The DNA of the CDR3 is TGTGCCAGCAGCTCTTGGACAGGGGGCCACTATGGCTACACCTTC. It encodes CASSSWTGGHYGYTF.